This T cell receptor beta chain was retrieved from a study of T cells in Graves' hyperthyroidism and ophthalmopathy. Study-level points and caveats: Onset of ophthalmopathy came a median around 7.1 months after the model predicted it. Ophthalmopathy cases were set apart from stable hyperthyroidism by a 13 V-J model.

On this clonotype itself: Its specificity is unknown.

Clinicians diagnosed patients from clinical symptoms, serum thyroxine and TRAb, thyroid ultrasound and orbital computed tomography. There were TCR beta CDR3 regions amplified from RNA transcripts. The HTBI set primed first-round TCR CDR3 RT-PCR. TCRdb fed the multiplex PCR reads into MiXCR, producing one record per CDR3 protein. The sample has hundreds of thousands of distinct CDR3 sequences; about two fifths are singletons. V gave up 4 bases and J gave up 9 bases, with 13 bases separating them. Germline CDR1 SNHLY, CDR2 FYNNEI. The CDR3 runs to 14 residues. The chain recombines TRBV2 with TRBJ1-6; the D gene is possibly TRBD1 (6 bases). This receptor was identified in a man between 18 and 35 years old with Graves' hyperthyroidism. Input material: blood. CDR3 DNA: TGTGCCAGCAGTGGCGACAGGCTCGGTTCACCCCTCCACTTT. Translation: CASSGDRLGSPLHF. Together with reference TRBV2 and TRBJ1-6, the CDR3 gives the full variable domain: EPEVTQTPSHQVTQMGQEVILRCVPISNHLYFYWYRQILGQKVEFLVSFYNNEISEKSEIFDDQFSVERPDGSNFTLKIRSTKLEDSAMYFCASSGDRLGSPLHFGNGTRLTVT.